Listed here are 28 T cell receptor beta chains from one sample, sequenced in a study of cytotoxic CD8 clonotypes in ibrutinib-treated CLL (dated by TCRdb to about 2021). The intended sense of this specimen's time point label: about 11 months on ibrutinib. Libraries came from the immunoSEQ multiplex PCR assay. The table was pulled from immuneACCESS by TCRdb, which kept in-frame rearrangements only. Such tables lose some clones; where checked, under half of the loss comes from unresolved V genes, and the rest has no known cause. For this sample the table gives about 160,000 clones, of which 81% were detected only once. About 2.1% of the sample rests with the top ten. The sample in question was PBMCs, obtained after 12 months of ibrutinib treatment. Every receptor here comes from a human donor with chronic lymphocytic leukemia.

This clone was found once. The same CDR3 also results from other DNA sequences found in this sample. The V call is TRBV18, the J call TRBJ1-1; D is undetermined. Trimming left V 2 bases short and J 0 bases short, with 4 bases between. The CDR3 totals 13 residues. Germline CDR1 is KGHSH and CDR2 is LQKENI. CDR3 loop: CASSPGLNTEAFF. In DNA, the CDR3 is TGTGCCAGCTCACCAGGGCTGAACACTGAAGCTTTCTTT. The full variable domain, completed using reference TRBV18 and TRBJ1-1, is NAGVMQNPRHLVRRRGQEARLRCSPMKGHSHVYWYRQLPEEGLKFMVYLQKENIIDESGMPKERFSAEFPKEGPSILRIQQVVRGDSAAYFCASSPGLNTEAFFGQGTRLTVV.

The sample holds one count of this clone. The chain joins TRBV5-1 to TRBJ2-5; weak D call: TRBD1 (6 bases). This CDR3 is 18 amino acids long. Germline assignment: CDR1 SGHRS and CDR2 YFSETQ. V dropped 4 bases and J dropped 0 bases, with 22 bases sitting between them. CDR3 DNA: TGCGCCAGCAGCCTGCAAAGACGAAACGACAGGTACCAAGAGACCCAGTACTTC. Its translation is CASSLQRRNDRYQETQYF. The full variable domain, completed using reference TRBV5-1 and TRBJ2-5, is KAGVTQTPRYLIKTRGQQVTLSCSPISGHRSVSWYQQTPGQGLQFLFEYFSETQRNKGNFPGRFSGRQFSNSRSEMNVSTLELGDSALYLCASSLQRRNDRYQETQYFGPGTRLLVL.

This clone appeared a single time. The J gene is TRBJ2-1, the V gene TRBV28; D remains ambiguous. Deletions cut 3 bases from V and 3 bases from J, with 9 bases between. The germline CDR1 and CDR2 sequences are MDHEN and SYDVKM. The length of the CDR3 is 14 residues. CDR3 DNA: TGTGCCAGCAGTTTTTCACAGCTCTACAATGAGCAGTTCTTC. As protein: CASSFSQLYNEQFF.

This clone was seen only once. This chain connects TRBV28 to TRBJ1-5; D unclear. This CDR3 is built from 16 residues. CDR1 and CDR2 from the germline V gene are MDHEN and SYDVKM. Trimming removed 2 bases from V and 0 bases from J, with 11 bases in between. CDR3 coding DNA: TGTGCCAGCAGTTTACCGGGAGCCTATAGCAATCAGCCCCAGCATTTT. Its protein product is CASSLPGAYSNQPQHF.

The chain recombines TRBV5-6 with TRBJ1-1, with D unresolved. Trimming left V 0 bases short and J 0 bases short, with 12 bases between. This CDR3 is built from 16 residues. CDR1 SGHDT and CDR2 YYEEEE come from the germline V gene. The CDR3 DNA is TGTGCCAGCAGCTTGGTCGATCGCGGCATGAACACTGAAGCTTTCTTT. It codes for CASSLVDRGMNTEAFF. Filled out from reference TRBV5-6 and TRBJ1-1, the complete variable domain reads DAGVTQSPTHLIKTRGQQVTLRCSPKSGHDTVSWYQQALGQGPQFIFQYYEEEERQRGNFPDRFSGHQFPNYSSELNVNALLLGDSALYLCASSLVDRGMNTEAFFGQGTRLTVV.

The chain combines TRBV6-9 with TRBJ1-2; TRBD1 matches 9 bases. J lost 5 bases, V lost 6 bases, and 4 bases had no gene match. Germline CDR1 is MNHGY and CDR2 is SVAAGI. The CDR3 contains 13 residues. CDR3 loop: CASRRDREYGYTF. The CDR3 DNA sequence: TGTGCCAGCAGGAGGGACAGGGAGTATGGCTACACCTTC.

CDR3 DNA sequence: TGTGCCAGCAGCTTAGGACAGAACACTGAAGCTTTCTTT. The encoded protein is CASSLGQNTEAFF. The chain joins TRBV7-2 to TRBJ1-1, with no clear D. In germline, CDR1 is SGHTA, CDR2 FQGNSA. Trimming shortened V by 1 base and J by 1 base, and 4 bases separated the two germline ends. CDR3 length: 13 amino acids.

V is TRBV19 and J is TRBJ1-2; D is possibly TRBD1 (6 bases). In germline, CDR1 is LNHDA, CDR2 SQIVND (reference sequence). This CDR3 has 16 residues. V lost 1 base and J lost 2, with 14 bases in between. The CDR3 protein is CASSIGSGTGNYGYTF. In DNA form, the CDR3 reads TGTGCCAGTAGTATAGGGTCCGGAACAGGGAACTATGGCTACACCTTC.

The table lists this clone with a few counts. The CDR3 DNA follows: TGTGCCAGCAGCTTGGCCCCGGGACAGCTGAACACTGAAGCTTTCTTT. It translates to CASSLAPGQLNTEAFF. The V gene is TRBV5-4, the J gene TRBJ1-1; TRBD1 matches at 7 bases. The CDR3 runs to 16 residues. The germline V gene has CDR1 SGHNT and CDR2 YYREEE (reference sequence). V shed 0 bases and J 0 bases; nucleotides not matched to a gene: 5.

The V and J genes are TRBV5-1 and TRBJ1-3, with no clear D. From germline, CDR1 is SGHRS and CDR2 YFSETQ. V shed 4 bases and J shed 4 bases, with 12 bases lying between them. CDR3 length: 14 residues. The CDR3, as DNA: TGCGCCAGCAGCGCCATGCCGGGGGGAAACACCATATATTTT. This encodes CASSAMPGGNTIYF.

Written as DNA, the CDR3 is TGTGCCAGCAGCCAGACTAGCGGGGGATACAATGAGCAGTTCTTC. Its protein is CASSQTSGGYNEQFF. V is TRBV7-2 and J is TRBJ2-1, with 12 bases aligning to TRBD2. The V and J ends lost 5 bases and 4 bases, in that order; junction bases with no gene match: 3. Germline values: CDR1 SGHTA, CDR2 FQGNSA. The CDR3 runs to 15 residues.

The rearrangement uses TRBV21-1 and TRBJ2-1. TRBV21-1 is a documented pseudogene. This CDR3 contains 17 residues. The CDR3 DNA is TGTGCCAGCACCGACGCTATGCGATCGAGCTCCTACAATGAGCAGTTCTTC. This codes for CASTDAMRSSSYNEQFF.

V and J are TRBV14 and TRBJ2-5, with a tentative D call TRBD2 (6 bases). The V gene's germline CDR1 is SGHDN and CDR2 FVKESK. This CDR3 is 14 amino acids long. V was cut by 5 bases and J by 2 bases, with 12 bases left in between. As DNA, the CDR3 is TGTGCCAGCAGCGACCGGGACTGGCAAGAGACCCAGTACTTC. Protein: CASSDRDWQETQYF.

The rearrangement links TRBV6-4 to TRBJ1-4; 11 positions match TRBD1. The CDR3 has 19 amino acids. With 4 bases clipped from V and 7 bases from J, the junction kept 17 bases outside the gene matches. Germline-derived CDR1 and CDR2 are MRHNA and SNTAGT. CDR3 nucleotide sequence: TGTGCCAGCAGTGGCGTCGGACAGGGGGCGAGACCATCGCCTGAAAAACTGTTTTTT. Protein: CASSGVGQGARPSPEKLFF.

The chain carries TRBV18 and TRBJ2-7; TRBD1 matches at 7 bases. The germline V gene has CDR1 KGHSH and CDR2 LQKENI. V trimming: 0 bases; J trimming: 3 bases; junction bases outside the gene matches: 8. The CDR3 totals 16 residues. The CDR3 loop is CASSPPTGQHFYEQYF. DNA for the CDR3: TGTGCCAGCTCACCACCAACGGGACAGCATTTCTACGAGCAGTACTTC.

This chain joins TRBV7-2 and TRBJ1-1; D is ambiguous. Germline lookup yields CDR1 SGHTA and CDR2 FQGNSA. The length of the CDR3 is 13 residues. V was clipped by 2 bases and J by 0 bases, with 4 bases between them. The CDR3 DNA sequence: TGTGCCAGCAGCTTAAGCGTGAACACTGAAGCTTTCTTT. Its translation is CASSLSVNTEAFF.

The CDR3 DNA is TGTGCCAGCAGCCAAGGGGAGGGCCACAATGAGCAGTTCTTC. The encoded protein is CASSQGEGHNEQFF. The rearrangement joins TRBV7-3 to TRBJ2-1, with TRBD2 matching over 7 bases. Trimming took 5 bases from V and 5 from J; bases not matched to a gene: 6. The germline CDR1 and CDR2 sequences are SGHTA and FQGTGA. This CDR3 contains 14 residues.

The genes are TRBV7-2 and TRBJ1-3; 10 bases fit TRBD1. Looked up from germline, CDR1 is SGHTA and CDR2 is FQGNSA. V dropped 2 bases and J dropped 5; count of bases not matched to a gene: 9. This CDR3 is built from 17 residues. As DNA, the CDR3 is TGTGCCAGCAGCTTAACCGGGACAGGGGCAGCAAGAAACACCATATATTTT. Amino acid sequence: CASSLTGTGAARNTIYF. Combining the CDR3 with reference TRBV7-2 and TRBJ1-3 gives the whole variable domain GAGVSQSPSNKVTEKGKDVELRCDPISGHTALYWYRQSLGQGLEFLIYFQGNSAPDKSGLPSDRFSAERTGGSVSTLTIQRTQQEDSAVYLCASSLTGTGAARNTIYFGEGSWLTVV.

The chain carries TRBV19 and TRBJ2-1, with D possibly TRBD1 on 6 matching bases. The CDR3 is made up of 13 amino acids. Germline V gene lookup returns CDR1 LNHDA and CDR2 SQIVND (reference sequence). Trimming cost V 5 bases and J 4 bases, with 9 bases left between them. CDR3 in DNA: TGTGCCAGTAGTCACGGACAGTACAATGAGCAGTTCTTC. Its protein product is CASSHGQYNEQFF.

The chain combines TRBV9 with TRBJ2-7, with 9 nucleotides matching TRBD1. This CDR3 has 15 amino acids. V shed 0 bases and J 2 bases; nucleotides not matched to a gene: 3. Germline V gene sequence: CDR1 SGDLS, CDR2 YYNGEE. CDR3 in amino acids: CASSVGQGVPYEQYF. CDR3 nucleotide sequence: TGTGCCAGCAGCGTAGGACAGGGGGTTCCCTACGAGCAGTACTTC.

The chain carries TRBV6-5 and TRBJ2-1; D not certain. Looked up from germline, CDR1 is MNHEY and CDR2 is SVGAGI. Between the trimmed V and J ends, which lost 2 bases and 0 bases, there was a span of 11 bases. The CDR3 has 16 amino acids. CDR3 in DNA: TGTGCCAGCAGTTACATTTTGTCTAGCTCCTACAATGAGCAGTTCTTC. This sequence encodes CASSYILSSSYNEQFF.

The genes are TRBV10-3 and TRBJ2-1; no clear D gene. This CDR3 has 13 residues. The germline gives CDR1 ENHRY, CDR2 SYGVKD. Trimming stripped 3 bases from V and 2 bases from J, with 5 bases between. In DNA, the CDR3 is TGTGCCATCAGTGATAGGGCCTACAATGAGCAGTTCTTC. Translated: CAISDRAYNEQFF.

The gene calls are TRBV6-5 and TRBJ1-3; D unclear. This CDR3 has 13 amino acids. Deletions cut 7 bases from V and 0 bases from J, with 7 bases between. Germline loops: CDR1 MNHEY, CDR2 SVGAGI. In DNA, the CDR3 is TGTGCCAGCACCCCCGGCTCTGGAAACACCATATATTTT. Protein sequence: CASTPGSGNTIYF.

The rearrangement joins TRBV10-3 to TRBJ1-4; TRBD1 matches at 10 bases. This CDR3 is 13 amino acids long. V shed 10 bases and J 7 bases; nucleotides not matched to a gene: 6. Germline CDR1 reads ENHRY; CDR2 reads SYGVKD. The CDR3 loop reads CATSGTGVEKLFF. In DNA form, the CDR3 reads TGTGCCACGTCCGGGACAGGGGTTGAAAAACTGTTTTTT.

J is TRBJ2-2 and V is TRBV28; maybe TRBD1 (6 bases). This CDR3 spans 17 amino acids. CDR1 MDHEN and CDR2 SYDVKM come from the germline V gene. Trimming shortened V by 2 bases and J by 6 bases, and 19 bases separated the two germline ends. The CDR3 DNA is TGTGCCAGCAGTTTAAACCGCCTGTACAGGGCTGCCGGGGAGCTGTTTTTT. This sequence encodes CASSLNRLYRAAGELFF.

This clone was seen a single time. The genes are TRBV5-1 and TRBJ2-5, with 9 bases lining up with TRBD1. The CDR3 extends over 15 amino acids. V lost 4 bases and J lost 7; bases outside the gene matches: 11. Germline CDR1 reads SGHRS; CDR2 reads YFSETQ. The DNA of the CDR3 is TGCGCCAGCAGCGTAGGGACAGGGCTCCCAGGGACCCAGTACTTC. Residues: CASSVGTGLPGTQYF.

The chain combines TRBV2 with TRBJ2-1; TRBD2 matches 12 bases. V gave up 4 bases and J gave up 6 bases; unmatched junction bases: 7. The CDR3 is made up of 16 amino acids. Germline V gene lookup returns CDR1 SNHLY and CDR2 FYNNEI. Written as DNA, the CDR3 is TGTGCCAGCAGTGTTTCCCTAGCGGGGGGGCGCAATGAGCAGTTCTTC. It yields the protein CASSVSLAGGRNEQFF.

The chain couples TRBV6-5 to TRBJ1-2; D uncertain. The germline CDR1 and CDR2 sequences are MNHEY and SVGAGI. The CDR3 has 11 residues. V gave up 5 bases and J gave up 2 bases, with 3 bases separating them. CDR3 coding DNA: TGTGCCAGCAGTGCAAACTATGGCTACACCTTC. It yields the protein CASSANYGYTF.